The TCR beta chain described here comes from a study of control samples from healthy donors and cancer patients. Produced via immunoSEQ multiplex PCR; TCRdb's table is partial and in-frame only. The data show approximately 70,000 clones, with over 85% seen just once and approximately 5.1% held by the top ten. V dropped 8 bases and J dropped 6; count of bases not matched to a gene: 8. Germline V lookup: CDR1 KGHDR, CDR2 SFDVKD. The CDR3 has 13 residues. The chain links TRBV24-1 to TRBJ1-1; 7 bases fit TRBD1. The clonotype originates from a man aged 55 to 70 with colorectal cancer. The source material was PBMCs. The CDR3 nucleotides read TGTGCCACCAAACAGACAGGGTTTGCTGAAGCTTTCTTT. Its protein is CATKQTGFAEAFF.